This entry is about one TCR beta chain. Its antigen is unknown. Other DNA sequences of this sample code for an identical CDR3. This entry comes from a study of cytomegalovirus exposure and HLA in healthy donors. Study-wide context: An earlier analysis found 95 million to 140 million unique TCR beta sequences from approximately 200 million T cells. Study findings and constraints: A later examination showed that TCR association rates differed by HLA locus, with DRB1 most and HLA-C fewest.

The study ran its PCR with 60 Vbeta and 13 Jbeta primers. Libraries were prepared by immunoSEQ multiplex PCR; TCRdb keeps only in-frame clonotypes and omits some of them. The sample carries 110,000 to 150,000 clones, more than 75% recorded once. CDR1 is SQVTM, CDR2 ANQGSEA, per germline. V lost 5 bases and J 7 bases, leaving 15 bases between the germline ends. The CDR3 sequence is 13 residues long. The chain has TRBV29-1 and TRBJ2-1, with a tentative D call TRBD1 (6 bases). The sample consisted of PBMCs. The receptor was derived from a female donor in good health and CMV-seronegative. The CDR3 DNA sequence: TGCAGCGTTCGAGGGGGTGTTTGGAATGAGCAGTTCTTC. Translated, it gives CSVRGGVWNEQFF.